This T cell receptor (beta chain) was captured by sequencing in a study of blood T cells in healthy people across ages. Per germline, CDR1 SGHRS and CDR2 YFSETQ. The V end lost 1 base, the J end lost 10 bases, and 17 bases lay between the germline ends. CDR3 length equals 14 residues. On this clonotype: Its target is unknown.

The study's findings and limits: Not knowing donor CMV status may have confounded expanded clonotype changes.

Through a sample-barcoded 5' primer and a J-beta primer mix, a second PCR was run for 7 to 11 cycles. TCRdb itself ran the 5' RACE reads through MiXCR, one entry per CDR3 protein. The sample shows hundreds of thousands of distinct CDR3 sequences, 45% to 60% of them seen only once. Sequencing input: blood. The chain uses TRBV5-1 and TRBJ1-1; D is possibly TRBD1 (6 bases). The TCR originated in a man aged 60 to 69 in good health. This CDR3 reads CASSLRTSEGGAFF. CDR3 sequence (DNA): TGCGCCAGCAGCTTGCGGACTTCCGAAGGGGGAGCTTTCTTT.